The sequence of this TCR beta chain was determined in a study of blood T cell repertoires in COVID-19. Study as a whole: Samples of COVID-19 (acute and convalescent) were obtained from the United States, Italy and Spain.

This clone was picked up one time. Clones were read by immunoSEQ multiplex PCR, and TCRdb kept only the in-frame ones, dropping some. Of some 530,000 clones in the sample, 80% to 90% were seen once. The sequence came from a human donor in a cohort sampled during active COVID-19. Sequences were obtained from peripheral blood.

The CDR3 DNA follows: TGTGCCAGCAGTTACTCAATGGAGGGGAACTATGGCTACACCTTC. Protein product: CASSYSMEGNYGYTF. This sequence joins TRBV6-2 or TRBV6-3 and TRBJ1-2; a weak D match, TRBD1 (5 bases). The V gene lost 0 bases and the J gene lost 2 bases, with 10 bases spanning the gap. The CDR3 totals 15 residues. CDR1 MNHEY and CDR2 SVGEGT come from the germline V gene.